Listed here are 13 T cell receptor beta chains from one sample, sequenced in a study of CD8 T cells in seronegative destructive rheumatoid arthritis. Here immunoSEQ multiplex PCR was the method, and the copy in TCRdb shows in-frame clones only, minus some. The table has fewer than 5,000 clones, 55% to 75% seen once. Sequenced sample: CD8+ T cells from blood. All receptors derive from a woman aged 50-70 years with seronegative destructive rheumatoid arthritis.

The chain recombines TRBV6-1 with TRBJ2-3; the D gene is possibly TRBD2 (6 bases). This CDR3 contains 16 residues. Trimming removed 1 base at V and 2 bases at J, with 13 bases between. Germline-derived CDR1 and CDR2 are MNHNS and SASEGT. For the CDR3, the DNA is TGTGCCAGCAGTGAAGATGGGGGGATTGACACAGATACGCAGTATTTT. Translated: CASSEDGGIDTDTQYF.

This sequence joins TRBV2 and TRBJ1-2; the match to TRBD1 covers 10 bases. V lost 0 bases to trimming and J lost 6 bases; unmatched junction nucleotides: 7. CDR3 size: 16 residues. From germline, CDR1 is SNHLY and CDR2 FYNNEI. Here the CDR3 reads CASSEAGATGGNGYTF. The CDR3, as DNA: TGTGCCAGCAGTGAAGCGGGAGCGACAGGGGGCAATGGCTACACCTTC.

The chain has TRBV6-1 and TRBJ1-6, with D possibly matching TRBD1 (6 bases). CDR1 is MNHNS, CDR2 SASEGT, per germline. The CDR3 is 15 residues long. V was trimmed by 3 bases and J by 8 bases, leaving 14 bases between them. The CDR3 DNA reads as TGTGCCAGCAGTGATGTGTACAGGGACGATTCACCCCTCCACTTT. Translation: CASSDVYRDDSPLHF.

The chain is built from TRBV6-6 and TRBJ2-7, with D perhaps matching TRBD1 (6 bases). Germline CDR1 and CDR2: MNHNY and SVGAGI (reference sequence). The CDR3 length is 14 residues. Trimming removed 4 bases from V and 9 bases from J, with 19 bases in between. The CDR3 spells CASSFTGTHFGQYF. The CDR3 DNA sequence: TGTGCCAGCAGTTTTACAGGGACCCATTTCGGGCAGTACTTC.

The genes are TRBV7-9 and TRBJ1-6; 7 nucleotides align to TRBD1. Germline V gives CDR1 SEHNR, CDR2 FQNEAQ (reference sequence). The CDR3 consists of 16 residues. J lost 10 bases, V lost 4 bases, and 13 bases had no gene match. The CDR3 sequence: CASSSRTGSGRSPLHF. The CDR3 DNA is TGTGCCAGCAGCTCTCGGACAGGTTCAGGACGATCACCCCTCCACTTT. Full variable domain (remainder filled in from reference TRBV7-9 and TRBJ1-6): DTGVSQNPRHKITKRGQNVTFRCDPISEHNRLYWYRQTLGQGPEFLTYFQNEAQLEKSRLLSDRFSAERPKGSFSTLEIQRTEQGDSAMYLCASSSRTGSGRSPLHFGNGTRLTVT.

The CDR3: CASSLGTPADRVSKLFF. The CDR3 nucleotides read TGTGCCAGCAGCTTGGGAACACCGGCGGACAGGGTGTCTAAACTGTTTTTT. The chain uses TRBV7-9 and TRBJ1-4, with 8 bases lining up with TRBD1. Losses at the gene ends were 3 bases for V and 11 bases for J; bases not matched to a gene: 17. The germline V gene has CDR1 SEHNR and CDR2 FQNEAQ (reference sequence). The CDR3 totals 17 residues.

V gene TRBV2 combines with J gene TRBJ1-6; unclear D gene. V was pared by 10 bases and J by 0 bases, with 13 bases between. This CDR3 contains 15 residues. Germline loops: CDR1 SNHLY, CDR2 FYNNEI. CDR3 amino acids: CATSERSSYNSPLHF. The CDR3 region has the DNA TGTGCCACCTCGGAGAGAAGCTCCTATAATTCACCCCTCCACTTT.

The chain joins TRBV2 to TRBJ2-7; 7 bases line up with TRBD1. The CDR3 extends over 14 amino acids. V was clipped by 6 bases and J by 3 bases; unmatched bases: 8. CDR1 and CDR2 (germline): SNHLY, FYNNEI. CDR3 in DNA: TGTGCCAGCAGCCTGGGACAGACATTCTACGAGCAGTACTTC. Its translation is CASSLGQTFYEQYF.

The V and J genes are TRBV10-3 and TRBJ2-7, with 7 bases lining up with TRBD1. Trimming cost V 2 bases and J 2 bases; bases outside gene matches: 3. Germline-derived CDR1 and CDR2 are ENHRY and SYGVKD. The CDR3 extends over 14 amino acids. CDR3 bases: TGTGCCATCAGTGAGGGGGGACAGACCTACGAGCAGTACTTC. Its translation is CAISEGGQTYEQYF.

V is TRBV6-1 and J is TRBJ2-7; 7 bases map to TRBD1. From germline, CDR1 is MNHNS and CDR2 SASEGT. The junction had 7 bases not matched to a gene; V was cut back by 1 base and J by 4 bases. The CDR3 loop spans 15 amino acids. In nucleotides, the CDR3 is TGTGCCAGCAGTGAAGGGGCAGGGGGATATTACGAGCAGTACTTC. This codes for CASSEGAGGYYEQYF.

This clone was recorded only once. This chain links TRBV6-1 with TRBJ2-5; TRBD1 agrees at 7 bases. V lost 3 bases and J lost 5; bases outside the gene matches: 12. This CDR3 region has 16 residues. The germline V gene has CDR1 MNHNS and CDR2 SASEGT. CDR3 in amino acids: CASSDPEGDRVETQYF. The DNA for the CDR3 is TGTGCCAGCAGTGACCCCGAAGGTGACAGGGTGGAGACCCAGTACTTC.

This chain links TRBV13 with TRBJ2-1; TRBD2 matches at 7 bases. This CDR3 region has 15 residues. CDR1 is PRHDT, CDR2 FYEKMQ, per germline (reference sequence). Trimming took 0 bases from V and 4 from J; bases not matched to a gene: 3. The CDR3 DNA sequence: TGTGCCAGCAGCTTAGGAGGTAGCGGGTACAATGAGCAGTTCTTC. It codes for CASSLGGSGYNEQFF. Full variable domain (rest looked up from reference TRBV13 and TRBJ2-1): AAGVIQSPRHLIKEKRETATLKCYPIPRHDTVYWYQQGPGQDPQFLISFYEKMQSDKGSIPDRFSAQQFSDYHSELNMSSLELGDSALYFCASSLGGSGYNEQFFGPGTRLTVL.

J is TRBJ2-7 and V is TRBV6-5, with 7 bases fitting TRBD1. The CDR3 length is 13 residues. The germline V gene encodes CDR1 MNHEY and CDR2 SVGAGI. V lost 5 bases and J lost 2; bases outside the gene matches: 3. In DNA, the CDR3 is TGTGCCAGCAGTGGGACAGCTGCCTACGAGCAGTACTTC. It translates to CASSGTAAYEQYF.